Shown below are 6 T cell receptor beta chains from a single sample sequenced in a study of OX40 agonist ivuxolimab in advanced cancers. Receptors were amplified or captured by the immunoSEQ multiplex PCR assay. The table was pulled from immuneACCESS by TCRdb, which kept in-frame rearrangements only. Such tables lose some clones; where checked, under half of the loss comes from unresolved V genes, and the rest has no known cause. The sample records roughly 52,000 clones, more than 65% of which are singletons. Of the sample, 6.3% is held by the ten largest clones. This specimen was CD4+ or CD8+ T cells sorted from blood, taken in a trial of the OX40 agonist ivuxolimab. These receptors came from an adult with an advanced solid tumor such as melanoma, head and neck, liver or kidney cancer.

The chain has TRBV6-5 and TRBJ1-4, with TRBD1 as a possible D gene (5 bases). CDR3 length: 15 amino acids. Germline CDR1 is MNHEY and CDR2 is SVGAGI. V lost 2 bases and J lost 8, with 15 bases in between. Here the CDR3 reads CASSYGGGTGEKLFF. CDR3 DNA sequence: TGTGCCAGCAGTTACGGTGGAGGGACGGGGGAAAAACTGTTTTTT.

The V call is TRBV28, the J call TRBJ1-2, with TRBD1 matching 9 bases. CDR3 length: 17 residues. The germline gives CDR1 MDHEN, CDR2 SYDVKM. V lost 5 bases, J lost 1 base, and 11 bases stayed unmatched. This chain's CDR3 is CASSPSSGQGDNYGYTF. For the CDR3, the DNA is TGTGCCAGCAGTCCCTCCTCGGGACAGGGAGATAACTATGGCTACACCTTC.

This chain uses TRBV11-1 with TRBJ1-2; no clear D. This CDR3 has 12 amino acids. Trimming removed 1 base from V and 8 bases from J, with 8 bases in between. Per germline, CDR1 SGHAT and CDR2 FQDESV (reference sequence). In nucleotides, the CDR3 is TGTGCCAGCAGCTTAGACAGTCGCGGCTACACCTTC. The encoded protein is CASSLDSRGYTF.

J is TRBJ2-3 and V is TRBV5-4, with TRBD1 identical over 7 bases. The CDR3 extends over 17 amino acids. Germline CDR1 and CDR2: SGHNT and YYREEE (reference sequence). Trimming took 2 bases from V and 3 from J; bases not matched to a gene: 12. The CDR3 sequence is CASSFRRGGAETDTQYF. For the CDR3, the DNA is TGTGCCAGCAGCTTTCGCCGAGGGGGCGCCGAAACAGATACGCAGTATTTT.

The CDR3 DNA follows: TGTGCCAGCAGTCCACGAGACGTAGTTCAGCCCCAGCATTTT. Translating it yields CASSPRDVVQPQHF. The chain recombines TRBV27 with TRBJ1-5; no reliable D call. From germline, CDR1 is MNHEY and CDR2 SMNVEV (reference sequence). CDR3 length: 14 residues. V was shortened by 5 bases and J by 6 bases, with 14 bases between the two germline ends.

The J gene is TRBJ1-1, the V gene TRBV7-2; 8 bases agree with TRBD1. The CDR3 consists of 14 residues. Trimming removed 3 bases from V and 12 bases from J; junction bases left unmatched: 12. Germline V lookup: CDR1 SGHTA, CDR2 FQGNSA. In DNA, the CDR3 is TGTGCCAGCAGCTTTCAACCGGGACAGGAAAATACTTTCTTT. It yields the protein CASSFQPGQENTFF.